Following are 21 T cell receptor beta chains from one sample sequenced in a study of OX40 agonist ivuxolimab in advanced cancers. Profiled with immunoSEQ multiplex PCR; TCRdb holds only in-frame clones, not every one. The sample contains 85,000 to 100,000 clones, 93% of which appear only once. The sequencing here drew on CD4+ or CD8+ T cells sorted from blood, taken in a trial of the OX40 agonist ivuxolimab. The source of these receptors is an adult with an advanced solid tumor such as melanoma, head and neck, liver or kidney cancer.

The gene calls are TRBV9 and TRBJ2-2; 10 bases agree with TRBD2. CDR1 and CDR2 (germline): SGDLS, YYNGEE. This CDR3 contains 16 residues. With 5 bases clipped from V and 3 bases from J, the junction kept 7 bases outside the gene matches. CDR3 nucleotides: TGTGCCAGCAGTGAAGCGGGAGGGCCCTACACCGGGGAGCTGTTTTTT. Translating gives CASSEAGGPYTGELFF.

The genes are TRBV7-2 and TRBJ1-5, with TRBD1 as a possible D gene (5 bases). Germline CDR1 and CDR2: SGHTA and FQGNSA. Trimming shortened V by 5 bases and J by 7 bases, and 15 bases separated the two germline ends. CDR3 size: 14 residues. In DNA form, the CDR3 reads TGTGCCAGCAGCGTAGTGGGGGTCGACCAGCCCCAGCATTTT. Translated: CASSVVGVDQPQHF.

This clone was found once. The DNA of the CDR3 is TGTGCCAGCAGCTTAGTTTCTCAAGAGACCCAGTACTTC. It translates to CASSLVSQETQYF. The V gene is TRBV11-3, the J gene TRBJ2-5; the D is unclear. The CDR3 consists of 13 residues. Germline V lookup: CDR1 SGHNT, CDR2 YENEEA. V lost 1 base and J lost 2, with 5 bases in between. Combining the CDR3 with reference TRBV11-3 and TRBJ2-5 gives the whole variable domain EAGVVQSPRYKIIEKKQPVAFWCNPISGHNTLYWYLQNLGQGPELLIRYENEEAVDDSQLPKDRFSAERLKGVDSTLKIQPAELGDSAVYLCASSLVSQETQYFGPGTRLLVL.

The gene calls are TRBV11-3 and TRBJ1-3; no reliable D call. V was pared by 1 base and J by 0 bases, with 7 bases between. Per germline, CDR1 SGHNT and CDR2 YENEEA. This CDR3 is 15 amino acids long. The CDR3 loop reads CASSLGLSSGNTIYF. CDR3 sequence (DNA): TGTGCCAGCAGCTTAGGACTGAGCTCTGGAAACACCATATATTTT. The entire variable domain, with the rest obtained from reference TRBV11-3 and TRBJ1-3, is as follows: EAGVVQSPRYKIIEKKQPVAFWCNPISGHNTLYWYLQNLGQGPELLIRYENEEAVDDSQLPKDRFSAERLKGVDSTLKIQPAELGDSAVYLCASSLGLSSGNTIYFGEGSWLTVV.

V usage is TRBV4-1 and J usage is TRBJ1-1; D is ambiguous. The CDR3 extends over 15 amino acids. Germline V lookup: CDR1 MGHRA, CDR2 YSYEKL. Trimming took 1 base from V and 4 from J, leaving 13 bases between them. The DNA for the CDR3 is TGCGCCAGCAGCCAAGGGTACCCTACGGGCACTGAAGCTTTCTTT. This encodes CASSQGYPTGTEAFF.

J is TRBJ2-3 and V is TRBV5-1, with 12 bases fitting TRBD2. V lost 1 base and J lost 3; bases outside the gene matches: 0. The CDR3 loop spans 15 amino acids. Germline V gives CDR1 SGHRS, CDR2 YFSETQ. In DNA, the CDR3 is TGCGCCAGCAGCTTGACTAGCGGGAGGACAGATACGCAGTATTTT. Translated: CASSLTSGRTDTQYF.

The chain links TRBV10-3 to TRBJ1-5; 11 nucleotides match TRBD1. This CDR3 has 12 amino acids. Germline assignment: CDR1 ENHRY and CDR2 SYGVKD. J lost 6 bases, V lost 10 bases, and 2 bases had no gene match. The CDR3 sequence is CATGQGGQPQHF. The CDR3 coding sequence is TGTGCCACGGGACAGGGGGGTCAGCCCCAGCATTTT.

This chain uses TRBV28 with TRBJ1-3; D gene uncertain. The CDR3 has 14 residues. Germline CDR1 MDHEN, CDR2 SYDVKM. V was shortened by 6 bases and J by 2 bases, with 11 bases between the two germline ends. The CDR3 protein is CASRLEYAGNTIYF. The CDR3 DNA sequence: TGTGCCAGCAGACTCGAGTACGCTGGAAACACCATATATTTT.

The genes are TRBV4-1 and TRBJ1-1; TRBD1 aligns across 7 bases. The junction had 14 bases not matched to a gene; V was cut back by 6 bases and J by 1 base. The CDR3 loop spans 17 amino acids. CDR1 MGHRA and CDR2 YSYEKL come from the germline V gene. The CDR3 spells CASSIRGARVSNTEAFF. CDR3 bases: TGCGCCAGCAGTATCAGGGGGGCGCGGGTATCGAACACTGAAGCTTTCTTT.

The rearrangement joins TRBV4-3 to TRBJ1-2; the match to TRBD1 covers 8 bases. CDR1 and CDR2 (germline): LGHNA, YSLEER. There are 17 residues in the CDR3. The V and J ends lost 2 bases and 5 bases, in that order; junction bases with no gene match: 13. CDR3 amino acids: CASSQRLGQGGYYGYTF. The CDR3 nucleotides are TGCGCCAGCAGCCAACGATTAGGACAGGGAGGTTATTATGGCTACACCTTC.

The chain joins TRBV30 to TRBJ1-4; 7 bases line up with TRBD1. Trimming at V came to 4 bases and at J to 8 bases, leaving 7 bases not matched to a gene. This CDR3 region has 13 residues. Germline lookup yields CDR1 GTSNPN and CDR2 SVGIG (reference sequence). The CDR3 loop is CAWNLQGKEKLFF. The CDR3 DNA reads TGTGCCTGGAATTTACAGGGGAAAGAAAAACTGTTTTTT.

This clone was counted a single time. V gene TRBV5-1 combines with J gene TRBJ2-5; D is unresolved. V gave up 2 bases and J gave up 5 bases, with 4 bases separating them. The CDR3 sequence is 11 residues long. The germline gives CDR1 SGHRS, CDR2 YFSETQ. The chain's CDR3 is CASSFDETQYF. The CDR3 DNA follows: TGCGCCAGCAGCTTTGACGAGACCCAGTACTTC. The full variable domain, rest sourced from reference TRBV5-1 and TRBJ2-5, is KAGVTQTPRYLIKTRGQQVTLSCSPISGHRSVSWYQQTPGQGLQFLFEYFSETQRNKGNFPGRFSGRQFSNSRSEMNVSTLELGDSALYLCASSFDETQYFGPGTRLLVL.

The CDR3 region is CASIGFGRAYEQYF. CDR3 coding DNA: TGTGCCAGCATAGGTTTCGGCAGGGCCTACGAGCAGTACTTC. The chain has TRBV28 and TRBJ2-7; perhaps TRBD1 as D (5 bases). With 7 bases removed from V and 2 bases from J, the gap between germline ends came to 15 bases. The germline CDR1 and CDR2 sequences are MDHEN and SYDVKM. The CDR3 has 14 residues.

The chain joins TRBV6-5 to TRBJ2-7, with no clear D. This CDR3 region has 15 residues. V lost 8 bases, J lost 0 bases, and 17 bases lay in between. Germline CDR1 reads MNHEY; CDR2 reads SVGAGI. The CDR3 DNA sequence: TGTGCCAGCTCCTCCCCAAGGCACAACTCCTACGAGCAGTACTTC. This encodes CASSSPRHNSYEQYF.

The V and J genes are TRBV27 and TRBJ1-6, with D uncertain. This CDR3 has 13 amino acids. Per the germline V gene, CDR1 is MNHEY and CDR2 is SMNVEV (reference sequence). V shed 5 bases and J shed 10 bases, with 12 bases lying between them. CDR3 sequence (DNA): TGTGCCAGCAGTCCGGCCATATCATCACCCCTCCACTTT. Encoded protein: CASSPAISSPLHF.

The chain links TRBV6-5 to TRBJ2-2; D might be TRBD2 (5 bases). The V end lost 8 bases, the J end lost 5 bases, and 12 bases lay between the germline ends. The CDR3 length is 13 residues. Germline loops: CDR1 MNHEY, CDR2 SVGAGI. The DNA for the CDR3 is TGTGCCAGCGCCAACCGGGGTACCGGGGAGCTGTTTTTT. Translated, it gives CASANRGTGELFF.

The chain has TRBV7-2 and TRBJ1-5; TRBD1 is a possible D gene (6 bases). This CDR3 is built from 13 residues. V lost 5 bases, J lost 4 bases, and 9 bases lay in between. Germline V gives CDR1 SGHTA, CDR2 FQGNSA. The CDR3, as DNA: TGTGCCAGCAGCCAGGACAGAAATCAGCCCCAGCATTTT. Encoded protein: CASSQDRNQPQHF.

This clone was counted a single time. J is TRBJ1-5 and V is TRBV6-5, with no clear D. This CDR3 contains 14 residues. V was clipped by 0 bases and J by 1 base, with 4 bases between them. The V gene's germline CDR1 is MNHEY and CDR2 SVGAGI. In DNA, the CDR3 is TGTGCCAGCAGTTACTCAAGGAGCAATCAGCCCCAGCATTTT. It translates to CASSYSRSNQPQHF.

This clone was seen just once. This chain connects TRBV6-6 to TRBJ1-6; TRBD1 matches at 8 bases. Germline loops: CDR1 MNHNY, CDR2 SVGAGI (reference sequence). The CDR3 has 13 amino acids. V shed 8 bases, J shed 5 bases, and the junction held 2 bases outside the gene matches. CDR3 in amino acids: CASGDRNNSPLHF. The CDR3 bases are TGTGCCAGCGGGGACAGGAATAATTCACCCCTCCACTTT.

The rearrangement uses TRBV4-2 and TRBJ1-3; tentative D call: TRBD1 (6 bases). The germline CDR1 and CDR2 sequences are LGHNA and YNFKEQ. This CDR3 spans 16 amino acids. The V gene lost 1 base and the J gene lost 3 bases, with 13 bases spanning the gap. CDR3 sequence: CASSQGLAGDGNTIYF. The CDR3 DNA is TGTGCCAGCAGCCAAGGCTTGGCAGGGGATGGAAACACCATATATTTT.

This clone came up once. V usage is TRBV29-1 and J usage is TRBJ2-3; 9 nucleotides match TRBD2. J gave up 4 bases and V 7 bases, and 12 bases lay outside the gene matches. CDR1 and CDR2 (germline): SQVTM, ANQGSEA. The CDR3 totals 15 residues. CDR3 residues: CSARPGLAIPDTQYF. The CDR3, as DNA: TGCAGCGCCCGACCGGGACTAGCAATTCCAGATACGCAGTATTTT.